This T cell receptor (beta chain) emerged from a study of T cells in narcolepsy. Study information: Donors had narcolepsy type 1 or type 2, or were healthy controls. Findings and limits, study-wide: Some memory CD4+ repertoires had no autoreactive clone sequences. Autoreactive HCRT-specific and TRIB2-specific clonotypes were marked in same-patient CSF-versus-blood CD4+ comparisons. Reportedly, autoreactive clonotypes were serially detected in patients' blood but not controls'.

Assay used: immunoSEQ multiplex PCR; TCRdb lists only in-frame clones, some missing. This repertoire shows some 24,000 clones, 75% to 90% found once; its top ten account for approximately 1.3%. This clone was picked up a small number of times. The antigen is unknown. The CDR3 is made up of 15 amino acids. V was clipped by 4 bases and J by 4 bases, with 17 bases between them. Germline V lookup: CDR1 SGHRS, CDR2 YFSETQ. The sequencing sample was made of CD45RA- memory CD4+ T cells from PBMCs. The V and J genes are TRBV5-1 and TRBJ1-1; D remains ambiguous. The source is a human donor with narcolepsy. CDR3 sequence: CASSLAGIAGTEAFF. CDR3 bases: TGCGCCAGCAGCCTGGCGGGGATCGCGGGCACTGAAGCTTTCTTT.